Shown below are 32 T cell receptor beta chains from a single sample sequenced in a study of shared clonotypes between healthy human individuals. The protocol was immunoSEQ multiplex PCR, while the TCRdb copy is restricted to in-frame clones and leaves out a portion. The table records about 2 million clones, around 96% of them present only once. CD45RO negativity and positive selection for CCR7 defined naive CD8 cells, a population that excluded terminally differentiated effector memory CD45RA+ cells. Material for sequencing was naive CD8+ T cells sorted from blood. The receptor set was obtained from a man aged 18-30 years in good health.

This clone was seen just once. The same CDR3 is also encoded by other DNA sequences in this sample. The chain carries TRBV7-9 and TRBJ2-3; D ambiguous. The germline gives CDR1 SEHNR, CDR2 FQNEAQ (reference sequence). V was cut by 5 bases and J by 4 bases, with 10 bases left in between. The CDR3 extends over 13 amino acids. The DNA for the CDR3 is TGTGCCAGCAGCCCCTCGGAGTCAGATACGCAGTATTTT. It specifies CASSPSESDTQYF.

This clone appeared a few times. The chain employs TRBV6-1 and TRBJ2-7; 10 bases are a match to TRBD2. With V trimmed by 4 bases and J by 0 bases, 6 bases remained unmatched. Germline V lookup: CDR1 MNHNS, CDR2 SASEGT. CDR3 size: 16 residues. As DNA, the CDR3 is TGTGCCAGCAGTGCCACTTCTAGCGGGAGCTCCTACGAGCAGTACTTC. Its protein product is CASSATSSGSSYEQYF.

The chain links TRBV13 to TRBJ2-3; either TRBD1 or TRBD2 may fit D (6 bases each). V was pared by 5 bases and J by 6 bases, with 12 bases between. This CDR3 is built from 13 residues. Germline-derived CDR1 and CDR2 are PRHDT and FYEKMQ (reference sequence). CDR3 nucleotide sequence: TGTGCCAGCAGCCTATGGGGGGCGGATACGCAGTATTTT. Its protein is CASSLWGADTQYF.

The rearrangement links TRBV5-6 to TRBJ1-6; D is unresolved. The CDR3 has 14 amino acids. Trimming stripped 5 bases from V and 3 bases from J, with 9 bases between. The germline V gene has CDR1 SGHDT and CDR2 YYEEEE. The CDR3 loop reads CASSYRSYNSPLHF. The CDR3 DNA reads TGTGCCAGCAGTTATCGTAGCTATAATTCACCCCTCCACTTT.

The gene calls are TRBV9 and TRBJ2-3, with 7 bases matching TRBD1. The trim removed 6 bases at V and 2 bases at J, leaving 6 bases unmatched. This CDR3 has 14 amino acids. Germline V gives CDR1 SGDLS, CDR2 YYNGEE. CDR3 in amino acids: CASNDRAFTDTQYF. The DNA of the CDR3 is TGTGCCAGCAATGACAGGGCTTTCACAGATACGCAGTATTTT.

J is TRBJ2-7 and V is TRBV27; 11 bases fit TRBD2. CDR3 length: 16 amino acids. CDR1 MNHEY and CDR2 SMNVEV come from the germline V gene (reference sequence). J lost 7 bases, V lost 4 bases, and 12 bases had no gene match. The CDR3 DNA reads TGTGCCAGCAGTTCGGGACTAGCGGCTCGTGCTCGGGAGCAGTACTTC. Translated, it gives CASSSGLAARAREQYF.

The chain recombines TRBV7-9 with TRBJ2-7; a weak D match, TRBD2 (6 bases). Germline CDR1 reads SEHNR; CDR2 reads FQNEAQ (reference sequence). Trimming left V 0 bases short and J 0 bases short, with 15 bases between. The CDR3 loop spans 17 amino acids. The chain's CDR3 is CASSLARGGVSSYEQYF. The CDR3 DNA reads as TGTGCCAGCAGCTTAGCTCGTGGCGGGGTAAGCTCCTACGAGCAGTACTTC. The entire variable domain, with the rest obtained from reference TRBV7-9 and TRBJ2-7, is as follows: DTGVSQNPRHKITKRGQNVTFRCDPISEHNRLYWYRQTLGQGPEFLTYFQNEAQLEKSRLLSDRFSAERPKGSFSTLEIQRTEQGDSAMYLCASSLARGGVSSYEQYFGPGTRLTVT.

The chain has TRBV27 and TRBJ2-7; D may be TRBD1 (5 bases). Deletions cut 2 bases from V and 1 base from J, with 12 bases between. The CDR3 runs 15 residues. CDR1 is MNHEY, CDR2 SMNVEV, per germline (reference sequence). The CDR3 DNA is TGTGCCAGCAGTTTAGCCTCGCGACAGTCCTACGAGCAGTACTTC. Translation gives CASSLASRQSYEQYF.

The CDR3 sequence: CASSIDLEGDVRFF. For the CDR3, the DNA is TGTGCCAGTAGTATAGATTTGGAAGGGGACGTCCGGTTCTTC. The chain couples TRBV19 to TRBJ2-1, with D perhaps matching TRBD1 or TRBD2 (5 bases each). The V end lost 0 bases, the J end lost 15 bases, and 18 bases lay between the germline ends. This CDR3 region has 14 residues. The germline V gene has CDR1 LNHDA and CDR2 SQIVND (reference sequence).

The chain recombines TRBV7-9 with TRBJ2-7; D might be TRBD1 (6 bases). V lost 5 bases and J lost 3, with 17 bases in between. The CDR3 consists of 15 residues. From germline, CDR1 is SEHNR and CDR2 FQNEAQ (reference sequence). The CDR3 DNA sequence: TGTGCCAGCAGCCCAACCCCTCCGGGACACTACGAGCAGTACTTC. Its protein product is CASSPTPPGHYEQYF. Full variable domain (rest looked up from reference TRBV7-9 and TRBJ2-7): DTGVSQNPRHKITKRGQNVTFRCDPISEHNRLYWYRQTLGQGPEFLTYFQNEAQLEKSRLLSDRFSAERPKGSFSTLEIQRTEQGDSAMYLCASSPTPPGHYEQYFGPGTRLTVT.

The chain joins TRBV28 to TRBJ2-7, with 9 positions matching TRBD1. Germline V gene data show CDR1 as MDHEN and CDR2 as SYDVKM. This CDR3 is 15 amino acids long. The trim removed 5 bases at V and 6 bases at J, leaving 11 bases unmatched. The CDR3 here is CASSPPTGTGIEQYF. The CDR3 DNA reads as TGTGCCAGCAGTCCGCCCACCGGGACAGGGATCGAGCAGTACTTC.

The V call is TRBV9, the J call TRBJ1-1, with D possibly matching TRBD1 (5 bases). The CDR3 is 14 residues long. Trimming pared 0 bases from V and 3 bases from J, leaving 9 bases between. Germline V gene lookup returns CDR1 SGDLS and CDR2 YYNGEE. In DNA form, the CDR3 reads TGTGCCAGCAGCGTAGAAGGGGCCCACACTGAAGCTTTCTTT. It yields the protein CASSVEGAHTEAFF.

This clone was recorded once. The chain employs TRBV2 and TRBJ2-5, with D uncertain. The J call is doubtful: the DNA matches TRBJ2-7 better. The CDR3 is 12 amino acids. Germline CDR1 SNHLY, CDR2 FYNNEI. CDR3 sequence (DNA): TGTGCCAGCAGCTTGAATGTGCACGAGCAGTACTTC. Protein: CASSLNVHEQYF.

The V gene is TRBV30, the J gene TRBJ2-1, with no clear D. Looked up from germline, CDR1 is GTSNPN and CDR2 is SVGIG (reference sequence). The ends were cut back, 2 bases at V and 7 bases at J, with 12 bases in the middle. The CDR3 sequence is 13 residues long. DNA for the CDR3: TGTGCCTGGAGTCCCCAGGCTGGAAATGAGCAGTTCTTC. Its translation: CAWSPQAGNEQFF.

The genes are TRBV10-3 and TRBJ1-3; maybe TRBD1 (6 bases). CDR3 length: 15 amino acids. CDR1 ENHRY and CDR2 SYGVKD come from the germline V gene. V dropped 7 bases and J dropped 8 bases, with 21 bases sitting between them. The DNA of the CDR3 is TGTGCCATCACGCGCCGGGGGGCTGGAGAGGACACCATATATTTT. Residues: CAITRRGAGEDTIYF.

This chain connects TRBV5-1 to TRBJ2-2; 16 bases align to TRBD2. This CDR3 region has 18 residues. Germline lookup yields CDR1 SGHRS and CDR2 YFSETQ. With V trimmed by 4 bases and J by 4 bases, 7 bases remained unmatched. The CDR3 protein is CASSPGLAGGPVTGELFF. The CDR3 nucleotides are TGCGCCAGCAGCCCGGGACTAGCGGGGGGGCCGGTCACCGGGGAGCTGTTTTTT.

The rearrangement joins TRBV5-4 to TRBJ2-2, with no clear D. This CDR3 comprises 15 residues. The germline V and J ends were trimmed by 2 bases and 2 bases, with 10 bases remaining between them. Per the germline V gene, CDR1 is SGHNT and CDR2 is YYREEE (reference sequence). The CDR3 reads CASSFLADNTGELFF. CDR3 DNA sequence: TGTGCCAGCAGCTTCTTGGCTGATAACACCGGGGAGCTGTTTTTT.

This chain uses TRBV7-9 with TRBJ1-6; 9 positions match TRBD1. The CDR3 length is 16 residues. The V segment lost 5 bases and the J segment 9 bases; nucleotides outside the gene matches: 11. Germline CDR1 reads SEHNR; CDR2 reads FQNEAQ (reference sequence). The CDR3 bases are TGTGCCAGCAGCCCTGGGACAGGGAACCTCCCTTCACCCCTCCACTTT. It encodes CASSPGTGNLPSPLHF.

The chain has TRBV2 and TRBJ2-7; D could derive from TRBD1 or TRBD2 (5 bases each). V gave up 6 bases and J gave up 7 bases, with 25 bases separating them. Per the germline V gene, CDR1 is SNHLY and CDR2 is FYNNEI. The CDR3 spans 16 residues. CDR3 residues: CASSPIPGPQWGEQYF. CDR3 nucleotide sequence: TGTGCCAGCAGCCCGATTCCGGGACCCCAATGGGGGGAGCAGTACTTC.

J is TRBJ2-7 and V is TRBV27, with 13 bases fitting TRBD2. After removal of 4 bases from V and 6 bases from J, the junction contained 9 bases not matched to a gene. Looked up from germline, CDR1 is MNHEY and CDR2 is SMNVEV (reference sequence). The CDR3 sequence is 16 residues long. CDR3 in DNA: TGTGCCAGCAGTTCCCGGACTAGCGGGAGTCCGGCCGAGCAGTACTTC. This sequence encodes CASSSRTSGSPAEQYF.

The rearrangement uses TRBV4-1 and TRBJ2-7; 9 bases map to TRBD1. J was trimmed by 0 bases and V by 0 bases; bases with no gene match: 3. The CDR3 has 16 residues. The germline gives CDR1 MGHRA, CDR2 YSYEKL. The chain's CDR3 is CASSQEGQGPSYEQYF. The CDR3 DNA follows: TGCGCCAGCAGCCAAGAGGGACAGGGACCCTCCTACGAGCAGTACTTC.

As for this clone: At the DNA level, this CDR3 is encoded by other sequences in the same sample as well. The chain recombines TRBV5-1 with TRBJ2-7; 7 nucleotides agree with TRBD1. Per the germline V gene, CDR1 is SGHRS and CDR2 is YFSETQ. The CDR3 is 15 amino acids. V shed 0 bases and J 0 bases; nucleotides not matched to a gene: 3. The CDR3 sequence is CASSLGTGVSYEQYF. CDR3 nucleotides: TGCGCCAGCAGCTTGGGGACAGGCGTCTCCTACGAGCAGTACTTC. Full variable domain (rest looked up from reference TRBV5-1 and TRBJ2-7): KAGVTQTPRYLIKTRGQQVTLSCSPISGHRSVSWYQQTPGQGLQFLFEYFSETQRNKGNFPGRFSGRQFSNSRSEMNVSTLELGDSALYLCASSLGTGVSYEQYFGPGTRLTVT.

The rearrangement joins TRBV4-3 to TRBJ2-2, with D possibly TRBD1 on 5 matching bases. Looked up from germline, CDR1 is LGHNA and CDR2 is YSLEER. This CDR3 spans 14 amino acids. The V and J ends lost 3 bases and 6 bases respectively, with 11 bases between them. The CDR3 nucleotides read TGCGCCAGCAGCCAGGACATACGACCCGGGGAGCTGTTTTTT. Its protein product is CASSQDIRPGELFF.

The V and J genes are TRBV5-4 and TRBJ2-4; possibly TRBD1 or TRBD2 for D (5 bases each). The length of the CDR3 is 11 residues. V dropped 2 bases and J dropped 16 bases, with 13 bases sitting between them. CDR1 is SGHNT and CDR2 is YYREEE in the germline V gene (reference sequence). The DNA of the CDR3 is TGTGCCAGCAGCTTTGATGGACGGGACTACTTC. Translation: CASSFDGRDYF.

J is TRBJ1-2 and V is TRBV16; 7 bases agree with TRBD1. The CDR3 extends over 17 amino acids. The V gene end was trimmed by 1 base and the J gene end by 2 bases; junction bases not matched to a gene: 10. Germline CDR1 KGHSY, CDR2 FQNENV. In DNA form, the CDR3 reads TGTGCCAGCAGCCAATGGGCAGGGGGAACGGACAACTATGGCTACACCTTC. Protein product: CASSQWAGGTDNYGYTF.

The V gene is TRBV6-5, the J gene TRBJ2-3; 7 bases align to TRBD1. Germline loops: CDR1 MNHEY, CDR2 SVGAGI. The V segment lost 4 bases and the J segment 1 base; nucleotides outside the gene matches: 5. This CDR3 comprises 15 residues. DNA of the CDR3: TGTGCCAGCAGTTGGCAGGGGGTACGCACAGATACGCAGTATTTT. Protein sequence: CASSWQGVRTDTQYF.

The genes are TRBV10-3 and TRBJ1-1; D might be TRBD1 (5 bases). Deletions cut 1 base from V and 4 bases from J, with 10 bases between. There are 14 residues in the CDR3. The germline CDR1 and CDR2 sequences are ENHRY and SYGVKD. The CDR3 DNA is TGTGCCATCAGTGAGTTGGGGCGCGGCACTGAAGCTTTCTTT. This translates into CAISELGRGTEAFF.

The V gene is TRBV28, the J gene TRBJ2-5, with 8 bases matching TRBD1. The V gene's germline CDR1 is MDHEN and CDR2 SYDVKM. Germline trimming cut 6 bases from V and 0 bases from J; bases unmatched to any gene: 12. The CDR3 is made up of 17 amino acids. The CDR3 DNA reads TGTGCCAGCAGCTGGGCTCCGGGACAGGACTACCAAGAGACCCAGTACTTC. This codes for CASSWAPGQDYQETQYF.

This clone was seen more than once but under ten times. This CDR3 is also generated by other DNA sequences in the sample. V usage is TRBV27 and J usage is TRBJ2-7, with unresolved D. V gave up 2 bases and J gave up 0 bases, with 5 bases separating them. Germline CDR1 reads MNHEY; CDR2 reads SMNVEV (reference sequence). The CDR3 has 13 amino acids. The CDR3 sequence is CASSLAVSYEQYF. CDR3 DNA: TGTGCCAGCAGTTTAGCGGTCTCCTACGAGCAGTACTTC.

Details on this clone: Different DNA sequences within this sample yield the same CDR3. The chain combines TRBV6-5 with TRBJ2-7, with D possibly TRBD1 on 6 matching bases. The CDR3 has 12 residues. Germline CDR1 and CDR2: MNHEY and SVGAGI. Trimming took 6 bases from V and 5 from J, leaving 11 bases between them. The CDR3 here is CASSPAGDEQYF. DNA of the CDR3: TGTGCCAGCAGCCCCGCAGGGGACGAGCAGTACTTC.

The gene calls are TRBV11-1 and TRBJ2-7; maybe TRBD2 (5 bases). The CDR3 has 14 amino acids. The germline V gene encodes CDR1 SGHAT and CDR2 FQDESV (reference sequence). V dropped 2 bases and J dropped 4 bases, with 12 bases sitting between them. This chain's CDR3 is CASSLLGLGYEQYF. Here the CDR3 DNA reads TGTGCCAGCAGCTTACTCGGACTGGGATACGAGCAGTACTTC.

The chain is built from TRBV2 and TRBJ2-1; the match to TRBD1 covers 10 bases. This CDR3 contains 16 residues. Germline-derived CDR1 and CDR2 are SNHLY and FYNNEI. The V segment lost 4 bases and the J segment 2 bases; nucleotides outside the gene matches: 5. The CDR3 coding sequence is TGTGCCAGCAGTGTCGTGACAGGGGGCGCCTACAATGAGCAGTTCTTC. This translates into CASSVVTGGAYNEQFF.